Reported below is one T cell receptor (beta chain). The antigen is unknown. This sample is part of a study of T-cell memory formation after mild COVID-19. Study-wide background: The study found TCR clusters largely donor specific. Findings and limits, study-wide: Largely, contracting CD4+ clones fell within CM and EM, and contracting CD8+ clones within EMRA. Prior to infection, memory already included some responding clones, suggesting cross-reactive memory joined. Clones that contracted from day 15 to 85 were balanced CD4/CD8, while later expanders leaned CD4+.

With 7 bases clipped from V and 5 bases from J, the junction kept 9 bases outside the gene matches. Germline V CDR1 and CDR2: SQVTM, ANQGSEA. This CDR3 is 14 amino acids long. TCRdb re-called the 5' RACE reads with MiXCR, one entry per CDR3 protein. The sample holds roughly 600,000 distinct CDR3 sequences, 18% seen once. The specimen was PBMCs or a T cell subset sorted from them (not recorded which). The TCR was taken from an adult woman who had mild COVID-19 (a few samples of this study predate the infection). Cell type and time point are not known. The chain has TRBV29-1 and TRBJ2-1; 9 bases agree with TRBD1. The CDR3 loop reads CSAEGQGVHNEQFF. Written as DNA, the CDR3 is TGCAGCGCCGAGGGACAGGGTGTCCACAATGAGCAGTTCTTC.